This TCR beta chain was sequenced for a study of shared clonotypes between healthy human individuals (dated by TCRdb to between 2020 and 2021). Notes on the research overall: A few men and a couple of women, aged 18 to 49 years, made up the cohort. For each donor, CD4 naive and CD4 memory were each given three plates, CD8 naive was given two plates, and CD8 memory was given one plate. To estimate repertoire size and how much clonotype sharing occurs between individuals, the study deeply sequenced the blood TCR repertoires of roughly 5 healthy adults. Different laboratories and diverse techniques were used to prepare libraries and sequence TCR repertoires, to increase sequencing depth and limit assay-specific biases. Each donor's leukapheresis produced roughly between about 0.9 and 9.5 billion PBMCs. The paper as a whole reports these results and caveats: Rarefaction of sorted-subset datasets indicated incomplete sequencing despite the large sequencing depth. The genetic and exposure-history diversity represented was limited by the small number of donors. Compared with non-shared clonotypes, clonotypes shared by all four sorted-subset donors had higher generation probabilities. Pairwise subsampling indicated that sequencing depth was expected to affect the degree of clonotype sharing among donors. Estimated clonotype richness was generally larger for naive than for memory subsets. Only blood was sampled, and tissue TCR repertoires likely differ from those in blood. Across several donors, approximately 5% of naive CD4, around 3.5% of naive CD8, 2% to 2.5% of memory CD4, and approximately 0.4% of memory CD8 clonotypes were shared.

The CDR3 covers 13 residues, taking in both the cysteine and the phenylalanine. Only the CDR3 portion is preserved as DNA: 39 bases, with reading frame beginning at the first base. Taken from the germline V gene, the CDR1 and CDR2 loops are SQVTM and ANQGSEA. V was cut back by 3 bases and J by 5 bases, leaving a gap of 14 bases between them. The donors were healthy, HIV-negative adults with no recently reported acute infections or vaccinations. Only Caucasian adults living in Nashville, Tennessee, USA were represented among the donors. CD4+ T cells were enriched by magnetic negative selection, after which naive cells were positively selected on CD45RA and the negative fraction was taken as the memory subset. Blood was collected by leukapheresis, and PBMCs were isolated by Ficoll-Histopaque density gradient centrifugation and then cryopreserved in liquid nitrogen vapor phase. Purity and quantity of every magnetically sorted T cell population were checked by analytical flow cytometry. Each sorted fraction had its genomic DNA isolated and then quantified by UV absorbance on a Nanodrop 2000c.

In regard to this clone: There is no known antigen for this receptor. No base quality values were provided; no much bigger clone lies one nucleotide off.

Using the deep immunoSEQ assay, multiplex PCR amplified TCR CDR3 regions from genomic DNA. Genomic DNA extracted from each cell subset was distributed evenly over all wells of several immunoSEQ 96-well plates, and each plate served as one replicate. Each replicate PCR for sorted subsets received 200 ng genomic DNA, equal to tens of thousands of T cell genomes. The purified libraries were quantified using a Qubit 3.0 fluorometer, sized with a Bioanalyzer 2100, and then quantified again using the KAPA Library Quantification kit. Every immunoSEQ 96-well plate was sequenced on a separate single-read 150-cycle Illumina NextSeq 550 flow cell. On the study's bioinformatics: Because the immunoSEQ output held only junctional sequences and lacked quality scores, the filtering could not match the filtering applied to full-length reads. Sequences were annotated with PyIR, a Python wrapper for IgBLAST v1.9, using IMGT germline references to assign V/J genes and CDR3. Reads were removed for weak V/J assignments (E-value above 1e-6), missing CDR3, stop codons, out-of-frame junctions, or ambiguous translated residues. V3J clonotypes were defined by identical inferred V gene, J gene, and CDR3 amino acid sequence. Percentage overlap between repertoires was calculated by dividing the number of shared unique clonotypes by the size of the smaller repertoire. Richness of each repertoire was evaluated using RTK rarefaction, the Chao1 estimator, and Recon v2.1 estimates of unobserved clonotypes. OLGA was used to compute generation probabilities for all TCRbeta clonotypes that the gDNA method yielded from a few donors. Not all clones reach the TCRdb copy of this immuneACCESS table, which keeps in-frame sequences only. Checked studies attribute under half of the gap to unresolved V genes and leave the rest unexplained. V and J calls and clone size come straight from that table; D and trimming were deduced from the DNA. The sample yields millions of clones; 85% to 95% were counted once. The top ten constitute 0.35% to 0.45% of the sample.

The sequencing sample was made of naive CD4+ T cells from PBMCs. Read against the paper, the sample's cell subset or site label means: CD45RA+ positively selected. This clonotype was sampled from a man aged 18-30 years in good health. Some clones in this sample may be carry-over from other donors' samples. The sequence links TRBV29-1 to TRBJ2-7, with TRBD2 as a weak D call on 6 bases. The CDR3 sequence is CSVEGGGYDEQYF. The bases read TGCAGCGTTGAGGGTGGGGGGTACGACGAGCAGTACTTC.